The present TCR beta chain was sequenced within a study of PD-1 blockade in classical Hodgkin lymphoma (dated by TCRdb to 2018 to 2020). In the study overall: Nivolumab dosing was 3 mg/kg intravenously every 2 weeks, continuing until either disease progression or unacceptable toxicity. The study used CyTOF and TCR beta sequencing to define a peripheral blood immune signature of response to PD-1 blockade in classical Hodgkin lymphoma. Results and caveats for the whole study, not just this receptor: CD4+ but not CD8+ TCR diversity rose significantly by C4D1 (p=0.0027 vs p=0.16), most apparent in complete responders (p=0.02). Only a single clinical trial cohort was studied, and what caused the repertoire differences, possibly disease activity or prior therapy, remained undefined. Among trial patients, those achieving complete response had baseline diversity similar to that of newly diagnosed patients, while diversity was significantly lower in partial responders and progressors. Diversity was lower in patients who began nivolumab less than 1 year after ASCT, so these patients were left out of later analyses to avoid confounding by immune reconstitution. Baseline TCR diversity was reported as lower in newly diagnosed patients than in healthy donors, and lower still in relapsed/refractory patients.

Notes on this clone: Its recognized antigen is unknown. No much larger clonotype is one base removed from it; base qualities were not supplied.

Genomic DNA was extracted with the Qiagen DNeasy kit from unsorted PBMCs and from negatively selected CD4+ and CD8+ fractions. Amplification of TCR beta CDR3 regions was done by immunoSEQ multiplex PCR with primers that anneal to V and J segments. A synthetic immune receptor repertoire was used to minimize amplification bias, and remaining bias was computationally removed after sequencing. Per the source publication's procedure: Custom Python scripts were used to quantify repertoire diversity as the Shannon entropy index. The unsorted, CD4+ and CD8+ repertoires were each analyzed separately, with the exception of combined analyses, where CD4+ and CD8+ sequences were merged in silico. A clone was considered expanded if an increase in frequency of at least 2-fold after treatment relative to C1D1 was found, and a pseudocount of 0.5 was applied to clones undetected at baseline. Clones with 0 or 1 copy at C1D1 were defined as singleton clones, while clones with 2 or more copies were defined as non-singleton clones. Clones expanded in unsorted samples were annotated as CD4+, CD8+ or unknown by matching protein sequences in sorted samples from the same patient. Wilcoxon tests were applied to paired samples to test diversity changes from C1D1 to C4D1. The table was pulled from immuneACCESS by TCRdb, which kept in-frame rearrangements only. Such tables lose some clones; where checked, under half of the loss comes from unresolved V genes, and the rest has no known cause. V and J calls and clone size are copied from that table; D and trimming were computed from the DNA. This sample gives about 11,000 clones in total; 70% to 85% of them show up just once. The ten largest clones take up 4.5% to 7% of the sample.

CDR1 MGHRA and CDR2 YSYEKL are derived from the germline V gene. V drops 1 base and J drops 0 bases, leaving 4 bases in between. Counted from cysteine to phenylalanine, this CDR3 has 15 amino acids. Only the CDR3 part of the read is kept: 45 bases, read in frame from the first base. This specimen's time point label, interpreted: cycle 2 day 1 (C2D1) of nivolumab. Every trial patient had relapsed following autologous stem cell transplantation, and prior brentuximab vedotin exposure was what differed among cohorts A, B and C. The trial cohort included fewer than 65 patients with relapsed/refractory classical Hodgkin lymphoma, and each patient had a best overall response of complete response, partial response or progressive disease. In the multi-cohort phase II CheckMate 205 trial, trial patients received single-agent nivolumab. An independent review committee assessed best overall response using the 2007 International Working Group response criteria. Trial PBMCs were collected just before the start of nivolumab (C1D1) and during therapy at cycle 2 day 1 and cycle 4 day 1. Peripheral blood was collected in 8 mL Vacutainer Cell Preparation Tubes, from which PBMCs were isolated by centrifugation and then cryopreserved.

The receptor chain draws on TRBV4-1 and TRBJ1-6, with the D gene not confidently named. The sample here was peripheral blood mononuclear cells (PBMCs), taken before the second cycle of nivolumab. This sequence originates from a human donor with classical Hodgkin lymphoma. The DNA sequence is given as TGCGCCAGCAGCCAAGGGGGCTCCTATAATTCACCCCTCCACTTT. Its coded protein is CASSQGGSYNSPLHF.